The 20 T cell receptor beta chains in this list originate from one sample, sequenced in a study of T cell responses to AZD1222 COVID-19 vaccine. Some clones are missing from TCRdb's copy, which holds only in-frame ones; the method was immunoSEQ multiplex PCR. Seen here are roughly 140,000 clones, about 92% observed once, and the top ten hold under 2%. The sample in question was peripheral blood, obtained on day 0 of AZD1222 vaccination. Receptor source: an adult in good health.

The chain uses TRBV5-5 and TRBJ1-5; possible D gene TRBD1, 6 bases. Germline V gene data show CDR1 as SGHKS and CDR2 as YYEKEE (reference sequence). V was trimmed by 3 bases and J by 4 bases, leaving 11 bases between them. There are 14 residues in the CDR3. CDR3 DNA sequence: TGTGCCAGCAGCTGGGATAGGGGGAATCAGCCCCAGCATTTT. This translates into CASSWDRGNQPQHF.

V usage is TRBV7-8 and J usage is TRBJ2-7; D is unclear. Germline CDR1 and CDR2: SGHVS and FQNEAQ. This CDR3 has 13 amino acids. Trimming pared 1 base from V and 7 bases from J, leaving 11 bases between. CDR3 sequence reads: CASSLVESREQYF. Here the CDR3 DNA reads TGTGCCAGCAGCTTAGTGGAGTCGAGAGAGCAGTACTTC.

CDR3 amino acids: CASSRGQDSNQPQHF. CDR3 nucleotides: TGTGCCAGCTCACGGGGACAGGATAGCAATCAGCCCCAGCATTTT. The chain has TRBV18 and TRBJ1-5; the match to TRBD1 covers 8 bases. J gave up 0 bases and V 4 bases, and 2 bases lay outside the gene matches. Looked up from germline, CDR1 is KGHSH and CDR2 is LQKENI. This CDR3 contains 15 residues.

A single count supports this clone. The rearrangement links TRBV5-1 to TRBJ1-1; perhaps TRBD1 as D (5 bases). This CDR3 is built from 15 residues. The germline V gene encodes CDR1 SGHRS and CDR2 YFSETQ. Trimming took 3 bases from V and 0 from J, leaving 12 bases between them. The CDR3 loop is CASSSPGEMNTEAFF. Here the CDR3 DNA reads TGCGCCAGCAGCTCACCGGGGGAAATGAACACTGAAGCTTTCTTT.

This clone was recorded once. This sequence joins TRBV7-2 and TRBJ2-7, with D unresolved. The CDR3 totals 13 residues. V was shortened by 2 bases and J by 1 base, with 6 bases between the two germline ends. Germline values: CDR1 SGHTA, CDR2 FQGNSA. DNA of the CDR3: TGTGCCAGCAGCTTATGGGTTTCCTACGAGCAGTACTTC. Protein: CASSLWVSYEQYF.

The V call is TRBV6-5, the J call TRBJ2-7, with D perhaps matching TRBD1 or TRBD2 (5 bases each). V dropped 6 bases and J dropped 7 bases, with 10 bases sitting between them. Germline V CDR1 and CDR2: MNHEY, SVGAGI. The CDR3 runs to 11 residues. For the CDR3, the DNA is TGTGCCAGCAGGGGGGAGATTGAGCAGTACTTC. Its protein product is CASRGEIEQYF.

The V gene is TRBV7-9, the J gene TRBJ1-3, with D uncertain. The V end was cut by 1 base, the J end by 1 base, with 11 bases between. This CDR3 contains 16 residues. The germline V gene encodes CDR1 SEHNR and CDR2 FQNEAQ (reference sequence). The CDR3 region is CASSLGSLVSGNTIYF. The CDR3 DNA sequence: TGTGCCAGCAGCTTAGGGTCTCTGGTATCTGGAAACACCATATATTTT.

This chain links TRBV7-3 with TRBJ2-2, with D possibly TRBD2 on 6 matching bases. There are 16 residues in the CDR3. CDR1 is SGHTA, CDR2 FQGTGA, per germline. The V and J ends lost 5 bases and 2 bases respectively, with 15 bases between them. The DNA for the CDR3 is TGTGCCAGCAGCCCCCGGGGGATACAAAACACCGGGGAGCTGTTTTTT. The encoded protein is CASSPRGIQNTGELFF.

The chain combines TRBV29-1 with TRBJ1-1, with 7 bases that match TRBD1. In germline, CDR1 is SQVTM, CDR2 ANQGSEA. This CDR3 region has 15 residues. Germline trimming cut 1 base from V and 2 bases from J; bases unmatched to any gene: 7. The CDR3 bases are TGCAGCGTTGAAGGAGAGGGGGCACAAAACACTGAAGCTTTCTTT. Amino acids: CSVEGEGAQNTEAFF.

Here the CDR3 reads CASSPGAVGEKLFF. As DNA, the CDR3 is TGTGCCAGCTCTCCGGGGGCGGTCGGTGAAAAACTGTTTTTT. The rearrangement links TRBV18 to TRBJ1-4, with a weak D call TRBD1 (6 bases). The CDR3 spans 14 residues. V lost 6 bases and J lost 7, with 15 bases in between. Germline V CDR1 and CDR2: KGHSH, LQKENI.

This chain uses TRBV19 with TRBJ1-2; tentatively, D is TRBD1 (5 bases). CDR1 is LNHDA, CDR2 SQIVND, per germline (reference sequence). V was trimmed by 5 bases and J by 5 bases, leaving 18 bases between them. This CDR3 comprises 15 residues. CDR3 region: CASSPPVGVLYGYTF. The CDR3 nucleotides are TGTGCCAGTAGTCCCCCGGTGGGGGTCCTTTATGGCTACACCTTC.

The chain joins TRBV7-2 to TRBJ1-2, with D perhaps TRBD1 (5 bases). The V gene's germline CDR1 is SGHTA and CDR2 FQGNSA. Trimming removed 2 bases from V and 2 bases from J, with 18 bases in between. The CDR3 loop spans 17 amino acids. CDR3 amino acids: CASSLSRSRVINYGYTF. In DNA, the CDR3 is TGTGCCAGCAGCTTAAGCCGGTCCAGGGTGATCAACTATGGCTACACCTTC.

The count of this clone is one. The V and J genes are TRBV7-6 and TRBJ2-2, with D possibly being TRBD2 (5 bases). With 1 base removed from V and 0 bases from J, the gap between germline ends came to 12 bases. CDR1 SGHVS and CDR2 FNYEAQ come from the germline V gene. The CDR3 is 17 amino acids. The DNA of the CDR3 is TGTGCCAGCAGCTTAGGGGAGTACAGCGCGAACACCGGGGAGCTGTTTTTT. Its protein product is CASSLGEYSANTGELFF.

The chain joins TRBV7-9 to TRBJ2-5; a possible D gene is TRBD1 (6 bases). The CDR3 is 12 amino acids. With 7 bases removed from V and 4 bases from J, the gap between germline ends came to 10 bases. CDR1 and CDR2 (germline): SEHNR, FQNEAQ (reference sequence). For the CDR3, the DNA is TGTGCCAGCACCAGGACAGCAGAGACCCAGTACTTC. As protein: CASTRTAETQYF.

This CDR3 is CASSLQAPLEQYF. Here the CDR3 DNA reads TGTGCCAGCAGCTTGCAGGCCCCCTTGGAGCAGTACTTC. The chain joins TRBV7-2 to TRBJ2-7, with D unresolved. Between the trimmed V and J ends, which lost 3 bases and 7 bases, there was a span of 13 bases. The CDR3 sequence is 13 residues long. Germline CDR1 SGHTA, CDR2 FQGNSA. The full variable domain, its missing parts supplied by reference TRBV7-2 and TRBJ2-7, is GAGVSQSPSNKVTEKGKDVELRCDPISGHTALYWYRQSLGQGLEFLIYFQGNSAPDKSGLPSDRFSAERTGGSVSTLTIQRTQQEDSAVYLCASSLQAPLEQYFGPGTRLTVT.

J is TRBJ2-1 and V is TRBV19; TRBD2 matches 14 bases. V shed 4 bases, J shed 8 bases, and the junction held 7 bases outside the gene matches. CDR1 is LNHDA and CDR2 is SQIVND in the germline V gene (reference sequence). This CDR3 is 16 amino acids long. The CDR3 coding sequence is TGTGCCAGTAGTAAGACTAGCGGGAGGGCCAGCGATGAGCAGTTCTTC. Protein sequence: CASSKTSGRASDEQFF.

This chain uses TRBV27 with TRBJ1-6, with D possibly matching TRBD1 (6 bases). CDR1 and CDR2 (germline): MNHEY, SMNVEV (reference sequence). V was cut by 5 bases and J by 6 bases, with 20 bases left in between. This CDR3 has 17 residues. The CDR3 region is CASSQSPWTELNSPLHF. The CDR3 bases are TGTGCCAGCAGTCAATCCCCTTGGACAGAACTTAATTCACCCCTCCACTTT.

The chain is built from TRBV5-1 and TRBJ2-2; 8 nucleotides match TRBD1. CDR1 and CDR2 (germline): SGHRS, YFSETQ. The V gene end was trimmed by 0 bases and the J gene end by 5 bases; junction bases not matched to a gene: 0. This CDR3 region has 14 residues. The CDR3 DNA follows: TGCGCCAGCAGCTTGGGGGACAGGACCGGGGAGCTGTTTTTT. It yields the protein CASSLGDRTGELFF.

The V call is TRBV5-4, the J call TRBJ1-2; D call uncertain. From germline, CDR1 is SGHNT and CDR2 YYREEE (reference sequence). The germline V and J ends were trimmed by 0 bases and 4 bases, with 10 bases remaining between them. CDR3 size: 14 residues. Here the CDR3 DNA reads TGTGCCAGCAGCTTGGGGCCGGAGCTCTATGGCTACACCTTC. It encodes CASSLGPELYGYTF.

This clone was counted once. The V call is TRBV7-2, the J call TRBJ2-7, with D uncertain. CDR3 length: 16 amino acids. CDR1 and CDR2 (germline): SGHTA, FQGNSA. V was cut by 1 base and J by 3 bases, with 16 bases left in between. The CDR3 region is CASSLGLPGPLYEQYF. The CDR3 coding sequence is TGTGCCAGCAGCTTAGGCCTCCCGGGCCCCCTCTACGAGCAGTACTTC.